Reported below is one TCR beta chain. TCRdb processed the PCR reads anew with MiXCR; each CDR3 protein has one entry. The top ten clones hold just over 35% of a sample with thousands of distinct CDR3 sequences, 66% of them seen once. The entry originates in a study of tumor-infiltrating lymphocytes in oesophageal squamous cell carcinoma. There are 19 residues in the CDR3. J was trimmed by 0 bases and V by 7 bases; bases with no gene match: 18. Per the germline V gene, CDR1 is SGHVS and CDR2 is FNYEAQ. Material: esophageal tumor tissue. The chain is built from TRBV7-6 and TRBJ2-1, with 7 bases fitting TRBD2. This receptor was obtained from a female donor with esophageal squamous cell carcinoma. In nucleotides, the CDR3 is TGTGCCAGCAACCCTCAGGACGGGAGGTCTAGCGGCTCCTACAATGAGCAGTTCTTC. Translating it yields CASNPQDGRSSGSYNEQFF.